This entry lists 16 T cell receptor beta chains sequenced from one sample in a study of graft-versus-host responses after intestinal transplantation. Clones were sequenced by immunoSEQ multiplex PCR, and TCRdb holds only the in-frame ones, with some missing. This table holds approximately 85,000 clones, roughly 93% found once. Antigen specificity for these receptors is unknown. The sequenced sample was unstimulated CD8+ T cells sorted from spleen or lymph node cells, obtained before transplant. The receptors come from a human donor who was the organ donor for an intestinal transplant.

This chain links TRBV4-3 with TRBJ2-4; TRBD2 might be the D (7 bases). Trimming removed 0 bases at V and 6 bases at J, with 12 bases between. This CDR3 comprises 15 residues. Looked up from germline, CDR1 is LGHNA and CDR2 is YSLEER. The CDR3 protein is CASSQDRAGANIQYF. The CDR3 DNA reads TGCGCCAGCAGCCAAGATCGCGCGGGGGCAAACATTCAGTACTTC.

The chain has TRBV6-5 and TRBJ2-7; 7 positions agree with TRBD2. The CDR3 runs 14 residues. V gave up 4 bases and J gave up 1 base; unmatched junction bases: 4. Germline assignment: CDR1 MNHEY and CDR2 SVGAGI. The CDR3 loop reads CASSWGGSSYEQYF. In nucleotides, the CDR3 is TGTGCCAGCAGTTGGGGGGGTTCTTCCTACGAGCAGTACTTC.

CDR3 DNA sequence: TGTGCCAGCAGTTTCCCTCTCGCGGGGGCCCCCTACGAGCAGTACTTC. Its translation: CASSFPLAGAPYEQYF. The chain carries TRBV28 and TRBJ2-7, with a tentative D call TRBD2 (7 bases). Germline V gene sequence: CDR1 MDHEN, CDR2 SYDVKM. CDR3 length: 16 residues. V lost 3 bases to trimming and J lost 2 bases, with 17 bases between them.

This clone appeared once. This chain links TRBV23-1 with TRBJ2-6; D may be TRBD1 (5 bases). TRBV23-1 is given ORF status, its function remaining uncertain. V was cut by 6 bases and J by 1 base, with 10 bases left in between. This CDR3 contains 15 residues. Here the CDR3 DNA reads TGCGCCAGCAGGACAGCCGATTCTGGGGCCAACGTCCTGACTTTC. Translated: CASRTADSGANVLTF.

The J gene is TRBJ1-3, the V gene TRBV5-1; tentative D call: TRBD1 (6 bases). Germline values: CDR1 SGHRS, CDR2 YFSETQ. V dropped 1 base and J dropped 2 bases, with 13 bases sitting between them. The CDR3 runs to 16 residues. This CDR3 reads CASSLLSGVTGNTIYF. For the CDR3, the DNA is TGCGCCAGCAGCTTGCTCTCAGGGGTCACTGGAAACACCATATATTTT.

The rearrangement uses TRBV27 and TRBJ2-7, with TRBD2 as a possible D gene (5 bases). Germline V lookup: CDR1 MNHEY, CDR2 SMNVEV (reference sequence). The V end lost 6 bases, the J end lost 4 bases, and 13 bases lay between the germline ends. The CDR3 has 13 amino acids. The CDR3 sequence: CASSPRGVYEQYF. The CDR3 DNA follows: TGTGCCAGCAGCCCTCGGGGAGTATACGAGCAGTACTTC.

The chain has TRBV5-1 and TRBJ2-1; 8 bases are a match to TRBD1. After removal of 0 bases from V and 1 base from J, the junction contained 3 bases not matched to a gene. From germline, CDR1 is SGHRS and CDR2 YFSETQ. The CDR3 loop spans 16 amino acids. CDR3 loop: CASSLATGGSYNEQFF. The CDR3 region has the DNA TGCGCCAGCAGCTTGGCCACAGGGGGGTCCTACAATGAGCAGTTCTTC.

V usage is TRBV4-1 and J usage is TRBJ1-1, with 11 positions matching TRBD1. The CDR3 contains 17 residues. CDR1 and CDR2 from the germline V gene are MGHRA and YSYEKL. The J segment lost 6 bases and the V segment lost 0 bases, leaving 9 bases of the junction unmatched. The DNA of the CDR3 is TGCGCCAGCAGCCAAGACAGCCAGGACAGGGGGCTCCCTGAAGCTTTCTTT. It translates to CASSQDSQDRGLPEAFF.

The rearrangement links TRBV6-5 to TRBJ2-5; possible D gene TRBD2, 6 bases. The germline V and J ends were trimmed by 2 bases and 9 bases, with 13 bases remaining between them. The CDR3 covers 13 residues. CDR1 MNHEY and CDR2 SVGAGI come from the germline V gene. The CDR3 coding sequence is TGTGCCAGCAGTTACACAGAGACTAGGGCCCAGTACTTC. Its protein product is CASSYTETRAQYF.

This clone was seen once. Here the CDR3 DNA reads TGTGCCAGCAGTTGGACAGGGACAGTCCACGAGCAGTACTTC. Amino acids: CASSWTGTVHEQYF. The J gene is TRBJ2-7, the V gene TRBV27; 8 bases align to TRBD1. The V and J ends lost 4 bases and 5 bases, in that order; junction bases with no gene match: 7. The germline CDR1 and CDR2 sequences are MNHEY and SMNVEV (reference sequence). The CDR3 contains 14 residues.

The chain uses TRBV2 and TRBJ1-1; D not certain. Deletions cut 2 bases from V and 5 bases from J, with 9 bases between. The CDR3 consists of 13 residues. Germline V lookup: CDR1 SNHLY, CDR2 FYNNEI. The CDR3 sequence: CASSERRETEAFF. In nucleotides, the CDR3 is TGTGCCAGCAGTGAAAGGAGGGAGACTGAAGCTTTCTTT.

V gene TRBV19 combines with J gene TRBJ1-5, with TRBD1 matching over 7 bases. Germline assignment: CDR1 LNHDA and CDR2 SQIVND (reference sequence). The CDR3 is 14 residues long. V shed 8 bases, J shed 4 bases, and the junction held 8 bases outside the gene matches. DNA of the CDR3: TGTGCCAGTCACGCCGGGACAGATAATCAGCCCCAGCATTTT. Residues: CASHAGTDNQPQHF.

V and J are TRBV12-5 and TRBJ2-3; D is uncertain. CDR1 and CDR2 (germline): LGHNT, FRNRAP. V gave up 6 bases and J gave up 4 bases, with 8 bases separating them. The CDR3 is made up of 12 amino acids. The CDR3 loop reads CASGPSADTQYF. CDR3 in DNA: TGTGCTAGTGGCCCTTCCGCAGATACGCAGTATTTT.

The rearrangement links TRBV18 to TRBJ2-1; D is perhaps TRBD1 (6 bases). The CDR3 covers 12 residues. Per germline, CDR1 KGHSH and CDR2 LQKENI. V gave up 3 bases and J gave up 13 bases, with 13 bases separating them. Here the CDR3 reads CASSPLRGYQFF. The DNA for the CDR3 is TGTGCCAGCTCACCCCTCAGGGGCTATCAGTTCTTC.

The chain couples TRBV7-2 to TRBJ2-5; D not resolved. V was clipped by 2 bases and J by 7 bases, with 8 bases between them. CDR3 length: 12 residues. CDR1 SGHTA and CDR2 FQGNSA come from the germline V gene. The CDR3 bases are TGTGCCAGCAGCTTACGGGTTGGGACCCAGTACTTC. Its translation is CASSLRVGTQYF.

The chain is built from TRBV7-9 and TRBJ2-3, with TRBD1 matching 10 bases. The CDR3 contains 15 residues. The junction had 8 bases not matched to a gene; V was cut back by 5 bases and J by 6 bases. Germline V CDR1 and CDR2: SEHNR, FQNEAQ (reference sequence). The CDR3 DNA sequence: TGTGCCAGCAGCATATACGGACAGGGGGAGGATACGCAGTATTTT. As protein: CASSIYGQGEDTQYF.